The 17 T cell receptor beta chains given below trace back to one sample, sequenced in a study of blood T cell repertoires in COVID-19. This table comes from immunoSEQ multiplex PCR, and its TCRdb copy is limited to in-frame clones, with some not included. The data show approximately 490,000 clones, around 90% seen once. Sequencing used PBMCs or T cells enriched from blood (not recorded which). Receptors originate from a woman under 30 who had recovered from COVID-19.

The rearrangement joins TRBV5-4 to TRBJ2-1; 7 bases are a match to TRBD1. V trimming: 0 bases; J trimming: 6 bases; junction bases outside the gene matches: 9. Germline assignment: CDR1 SGHNT and CDR2 YYREEE (reference sequence). The CDR3 is made up of 16 amino acids. The CDR3 DNA sequence: TGTGCCAGCAGCTTGGTCGGACAGGTATTAGTCAATGAGCAGTTCTTC. Its translation is CASSLVGQVLVNEQFF.

The V gene is TRBV2, the J gene TRBJ1-6; D may be TRBD1 (5 bases). V was clipped by 1 base and J by 17 bases, with 12 bases between them. Germline V CDR1 and CDR2: SNHLY, FYNNEI. The CDR3 runs to 12 residues. CDR3 sequence reads: CASSEEGDLVHF. CDR3 DNA sequence: TGTGCCAGCAGTGAAGAAGGGGATTTAGTCCACTTT.

V gene TRBV5-1 combines with J gene TRBJ2-5; D might be TRBD2 (5 bases). The CDR3 extends over 14 amino acids. V was clipped by 9 bases and J by 2 bases, with 17 bases between them. Germline V gives CDR1 SGHRS, CDR2 YFSETQ. The CDR3 coding sequence is TGCGCCACCCCCGGGGATTCGATACAAGAGACCCAGTACTTC. Translation: CATPGDSIQETQYF.

The DNA of the CDR3 is TGTGCCAGCAGCTTAGCGTGGAGAAAGAATCGCTCTGGAAACACCATATATTTT. It encodes CASSLAWRKNRSGNTIYF. V usage is TRBV7-6 and J usage is TRBJ1-3, with D unclear. CDR1 is SGHVS and CDR2 is FNYEAQ in the germline V gene. The CDR3 covers 18 residues. The V and J ends lost 0 bases and 0 bases respectively, with 15 bases between them.

Note on this clone: This CDR3 is also generated by other DNA sequences in the sample. The chain recombines TRBV2 with TRBJ1-1, with D possibly TRBD1 on 6 matching bases. Germline-derived CDR1 and CDR2 are SNHLY and FYNNEI. V was pared by 6 bases and J by 0 bases, with 8 bases between. The length of the CDR3 is 13 residues. For the CDR3, the DNA is TGTGCCAGCAGCGAGGGGGTGAACACTGAAGCTTTCTTT. Translating it yields CASSEGVNTEAFF. Drawing the rest from reference TRBV2 and TRBJ1-1, the complete variable domain is EPEVTQTPSHQVTQMGQEVILRCVPISNHLYFYWYRQILGQKVEFLVSFYNNEISEKSEIFDDQFSVERPDGSNFTLKIRSTKLEDSAMYFCASSEGVNTEAFFGQGTRLTVV.

For the CDR3, the DNA is TGCGCCAGCAGCCAATACAGGGGGTCCTACGAGCAGTACTTC. Translated: CASSQYRGSYEQYF. V usage is TRBV4-1 and J usage is TRBJ2-7; TRBD1 matches at 8 bases. Per the germline V gene, CDR1 is MGHRA and CDR2 is YSYEKL. There are 14 residues in the CDR3. Trimming took 2 bases from V and 1 from J; bases not matched to a gene: 1.

This chain joins TRBV6-6 and TRBJ1-5, with a possible D match to TRBD1 (6 bases). Germline CDR1 and CDR2: MNHNY and SVGAGI (reference sequence). There are 15 residues in the CDR3. V lost 8 bases and J lost 2, with 16 bases in between. The CDR3 here is CASSLQGRGNQPQHF. The CDR3 DNA reads as TGTGCCAGCTCCTTACAGGGAAGGGGCAATCAGCCCCAGCATTTT.

The CDR3 coding sequence is TGTGCCAGCTCAAGTACAGGATCCGCAACTAATGAAAAACTGTTTTTT. It translates to CASSSTGSATNEKLFF. V usage is TRBV18 and J usage is TRBJ1-4; perhaps TRBD1 as D (5 bases). The CDR3 spans 16 residues. V lost 5 bases and J 0 bases, leaving 13 bases between the germline ends. Germline V gives CDR1 KGHSH, CDR2 LQKENI.

The V and J genes are TRBV7-2 and TRBJ1-2; D is possibly TRBD1 (5 bases). The CDR3 is 14 residues long. Looked up from germline, CDR1 is SGHTA and CDR2 is FQGNSA. Trimming removed 1 base from V and 5 bases from J, with 11 bases in between. In nucleotides, the CDR3 is TGTGCCAGCAGCTTAGTTCAGGGTGAATATGGCTACACCTTC. It translates to CASSLVQGEYGYTF.

The chain joins TRBV11-2 to TRBJ1-2; the D gene is possibly TRBD1 (5 bases). This CDR3 spans 14 amino acids. The V gene's germline CDR1 is SGHAT and CDR2 FQNNGV. V shed 4 bases and J shed 6 bases, with 15 bases lying between them. The CDR3 loop reads CASSSPWQGDGYTF. For the CDR3, the DNA is TGTGCCAGCAGCTCCCCTTGGCAGGGCGATGGCTACACCTTC.

V usage is TRBV5-4 and J usage is TRBJ1-1; 11 nucleotides match TRBD1. In germline, CDR1 is SGHNT, CDR2 YYREEE (reference sequence). Germline trimming cut 4 bases from V and 4 bases from J; bases unmatched to any gene: 6. The CDR3 extends over 15 amino acids. This CDR3 is CASSQSDRGLTEAFF. The CDR3 DNA follows: TGTGCCAGCAGCCAATCGGACAGGGGGCTCACTGAAGCTTTCTTT.

This chain uses TRBV5-1 with TRBJ2-7; unclear D gene. CDR1 is SGHRS, CDR2 YFSETQ, per germline. The CDR3 runs to 15 residues. Trimming left V 2 bases short and J 0 bases short, with 12 bases between. The CDR3 spells CASSFSSSNSYEQYF. In nucleotides, the CDR3 is TGCGCCAGCAGCTTTAGCAGCTCGAACTCCTACGAGCAGTACTTC.

This clone showed up just a few times. The chain employs TRBV25-1 and TRBJ2-7, with 9 bases matching TRBD1. CDR3 length equals 17 residues. Unmatched junction bases numbered 14, after V lost 4 bases and J lost 4 bases. Germline-derived CDR1 and CDR2 are MGHDK and SYGVNS. The CDR3 DNA follows: TGTGCCAGCAGTGCGTTGGGCGACGGACAGGGGCAATACGAGCAGTACTTC. It specifies CASSALGDGQGQYEQYF.

This rearrangement joins TRBV5-1 to TRBJ2-2; 9 bases map to TRBD1. The CDR3 totals 16 residues. CDR1 and CDR2 from the germline V gene are SGHRS and YFSETQ. The V gene end was trimmed by 4 bases and the J gene end by 3 bases; junction bases not matched to a gene: 7. In nucleotides, the CDR3 is TGCGCCAGCAGCCCGCCGGGACAGGGAGACACCGGGGAGCTGTTTTTT. It codes for CASSPPGQGDTGELFF.

This chain links TRBV28 with TRBJ2-7, with TRBD2 identical over 11 bases. The CDR3 length is 16 residues. Germline CDR1 and CDR2: MDHEN and SYDVKM. J lost 3 bases, V lost 6 bases, and 10 bases had no gene match. The CDR3 nucleotides are TGTGCCAGCAGCCACTCTCCGCTAGCGGGGGGCTACGAGCAGTACTTC. Amino acid sequence: CASSHSPLAGGYEQYF.

The table lists this clone with a count of one. The rearrangement uses TRBV10-1 and TRBJ2-2; D unresolved. CDR3 length equals 13 residues. V lost 3 bases and J 12 bases, leaving 14 bases between the germline ends. Per the germline V gene, CDR1 is WNHNN and CDR2 is SYGVQD (reference sequence). CDR3 sequence: CASSEGGMTKLFF. CDR3 nucleotides: TGCGCCAGCAGTGAAGGCGGCATGACGAAGCTGTTTTTT.

On this clone itself: Relative to the germline gene, one junction end is altered; a read error may explain this. The J gene is TRBJ1-2, the V gene TRBV5-4; no clear D. The CDR3 is made up of 11 amino acids. CDR1 is SGHNT, CDR2 YYREEE, per germline (reference sequence). The CDR3 loop reads CASSLGRYGIF. CDR3 nucleotide sequence: TGTGCCAGCAGCTTAGGTCGGTACGGGATCTTC. The variable domain in full, completed from reference TRBV5-4 and TRBJ1-2, reads ETGVTQSPTHLIKTRGQQVTLRCSSQSGHNTVSWYQQALGQGPQFIFQYYREEENGRGNFPPRFSGLQFPNYSSELNVNALELDDSALYLCASSLGRYGIFGSGTRLTVV.